A single sample gave rise to the 20 T cell receptor beta chains below, sequenced in a study of blood T cell repertoires in COVID-19. Sequencing used immunoSEQ multiplex PCR; TCRdb keeps in-frame clones, though not all of them. The data contain a few hundred thousand clones, around 83% of them singletons. The sample consisted of PBMCs or T cells enriched from blood (not recorded which). The receptors were sampled from a woman in her fifties or sixties who had been exposed to COVID-19.

This clone was picked up one time. The chain couples TRBV11-2 to TRBJ1-3; no clear D. CDR1 is SGHAT and CDR2 is FQNNGV in the germline V gene. V lost 1 base and J lost 9, with 13 bases in between. The CDR3 totals 14 residues. The CDR3 region has the DNA TGTGCCAGCAGCTTAGTTGGAGGAATCGGCACCATATATTTT. It codes for CASSLVGGIGTIYF.

By share, this clone ranks as medium-sized. The chain couples TRBV6-4 to TRBJ2-1; 9 nucleotides align to TRBD2. Unmatched junction bases numbered 4, after V lost 2 bases and J lost 5 bases. This CDR3 comprises 15 residues. Germline-derived CDR1 and CDR2 are MRHNA and SNTAGT. DNA of the CDR3: TGTGCCAGCAGTGACGGCGGGGGGGGTAACAATGAGCAGTTCTTC. Translation gives CASSDGGGGNNEQFF.

V is TRBV27 and J is TRBJ1-5, with a weak D call TRBD1 (5 bases). Germline V gene lookup returns CDR1 MNHEY and CDR2 SMNVEV (reference sequence). This CDR3 is built from 16 residues. V was shortened by 5 bases and J by 2 bases, with 16 bases between the two germline ends. This CDR3 is CASSGKGPQGNQPQHF. The CDR3 DNA sequence: TGTGCCAGCAGTGGGAAGGGGCCGCAGGGCAATCAGCCCCAGCATTTT.

This sequence joins TRBV5-1 and TRBJ2-2; perhaps TRBD1 as D (5 bases). CDR3 length: 16 amino acids. V was pared by 4 bases and J by 3 bases, with 16 bases between. In germline, CDR1 is SGHRS, CDR2 YFSETQ. The CDR3: CASSRVSTGYTGELFF. As DNA, the CDR3 is TGCGCCAGCAGCCGCGTATCTACAGGCTACACCGGGGAGCTGTTTTTT.

The V and J genes are TRBV18 and TRBJ1-2; tentative D call: TRBD1 (5 bases). Trimming removed 1 base at V and 8 bases at J, with 11 bases between. Per the germline V gene, CDR1 is KGHSH and CDR2 is LQKENI. This CDR3 has 13 residues. The CDR3: CASSPRAGFGYTF. The CDR3 region has the DNA TGTGCCAGCTCACCACGAGCAGGGTTCGGCTACACCTTC.

The rearrangement links TRBV7-7 to TRBJ2-7; 12 bases map to TRBD2. Germline-derived CDR1 and CDR2 are SSHAT and FNYEAQ (reference sequence). This CDR3 spans 14 amino acids. V lost 1 base, J lost 5 bases, and 0 bases stayed unmatched. CDR3 nucleotides: TGTGCCAGCAGCTTAGGGACTAGCGGGGACGAGCAGTACTTC. Its translation is CASSLGTSGDEQYF.

This clone was seen only once. This chain uses TRBV30 with TRBJ2-6, with D perhaps matching TRBD1 (5 bases). V was clipped by 6 bases and J by 4 bases, with 19 bases between them. The CDR3 covers 16 residues. From germline, CDR1 is GTSNPN and CDR2 SVGIG (reference sequence). This CDR3 is CACWDPGSPGANVLTF. The CDR3 DNA reads as TGTGCCTGCTGGGATCCAGGGTCCCCCGGGGCCAACGTCCTGACTTTC.

V gene TRBV11-1 combines with J gene TRBJ1-4, with D maybe TRBD1 (6 bases). Trimming removed 5 bases at V and 5 bases at J, with 18 bases between. The CDR3 sequence is 16 residues long. Germline V gene data show CDR1 as SGHAT and CDR2 as FQDESV (reference sequence). CDR3 DNA sequence: TGTGCCAGCAGCCACCTTCAAAAAGGGGGAAATGAAAAACTGTTTTTT. Translation gives CASSHLQKGGNEKLFF.

V usage is TRBV27 and J usage is TRBJ2-1, with 8 bases that match TRBD2. The CDR3 has 15 amino acids. Germline trimming cut 3 bases from V and 4 bases from J; bases unmatched to any gene: 5. Germline CDR1 and CDR2: MNHEY and SMNVEV (reference sequence). The CDR3 spells CASSFLPSGYNEQFF. The CDR3 DNA follows: TGTGCCAGCAGTTTTTTGCCTAGCGGGTACAATGAGCAGTTCTTC.

The chain has TRBV7-9 and TRBJ1-3, with D unresolved. V gave up 4 bases and J gave up 4 bases, with 11 bases separating them. The CDR3 sequence is 14 residues long. The germline V gene has CDR1 SEHNR and CDR2 FQNEAQ (reference sequence). CDR3 bases: TGTGCCAGCAGCTCCTGGGAGGCCGGAAACACCATATATTTT. Translated: CASSSWEAGNTIYF.

V usage is TRBV7-9 and J usage is TRBJ2-2; the match to TRBD2 covers 9 bases. Germline assignment: CDR1 SEHNR and CDR2 FQNEAQ (reference sequence). CDR3 length: 16 residues. V lost 8 bases to trimming and J lost 5 bases; unmatched junction nucleotides: 12. The CDR3: CASSSGGPSRTGELFF. The CDR3 DNA reads TGTGCCAGCTCCAGCGGGGGGCCATCGAGGACCGGGGAGCTGTTTTTT.

The chain employs TRBV13 and TRBJ1-1; D gene unclear. The CDR3 spans 13 residues. Trimming removed 5 bases from V and 1 base from J, with 8 bases in between. The germline gives CDR1 PRHDT, CDR2 FYEKMQ (reference sequence). The CDR3 nucleotides read TGTGCCAGCAGCCACCAAGCGAACACTGAAGCTTTCTTT. Encoded protein: CASSHQANTEAFF.

The chain employs TRBV2 and TRBJ1-1, with D perhaps TRBD1 (5 bases). This CDR3 has 12 residues. V shed 6 bases and J shed 4 bases, with 9 bases lying between them. Germline CDR1 reads SNHLY; CDR2 reads FYNNEI. CDR3 sequence reads: CASRAGGTEAFF. The DNA of the CDR3 is TGTGCCAGCAGGGCGGGGGGCACTGAAGCTTTCTTT.

V and J are TRBV15 and TRBJ2-1, with D possibly matching TRBD2 (6 bases). This CDR3 is built from 14 residues. Trimming left V 5 bases short and J 7 bases short, with 15 bases between. Germline V gives CDR1 LNHNV, CDR2 YYDKDF (reference sequence). This chain's CDR3 is CATSPPGRLNEQFF. Here the CDR3 DNA reads TGTGCCACCAGCCCCCCGGGGAGGTTAAATGAGCAGTTCTTC.

This chain uses TRBV4-1 with TRBJ1-2; a weak D match, TRBD1 (5 bases). Germline lookup yields CDR1 MGHRA and CDR2 YSYEKL. CDR3 length equals 13 residues. The V gene lost 4 bases and the J gene lost 4 bases, with 10 bases spanning the gap. The CDR3 DNA follows: TGCGCCAGCAGCCCGGGGGAGACCTATGGCTACACCTTC. This gives the protein CASSPGETYGYTF.

The rearrangement links TRBV19 to TRBJ1-2, with 8 positions matching TRBD1. Unmatched junction bases numbered 6, after V lost 7 bases and J lost 5 bases. Germline V gives CDR1 LNHDA, CDR2 SQIVND (reference sequence). The length of the CDR3 is 13 residues. CDR3 protein: CASTRDRTYGYTF. Written as DNA, the CDR3 is TGTGCCAGTACTAGGGACAGGACATATGGCTACACCTTC.

The V gene is TRBV5-1, the J gene TRBJ2-1, with TRBD2 as a possible D gene (7 bases). The V gene's germline CDR1 is SGHRS and CDR2 YFSETQ. Trimming took 8 bases from V and 6 from J, leaving 18 bases between them. This CDR3 has 14 residues. CDR3 loop: CASTEGGPSNEQFF. CDR3 sequence (DNA): TGCGCCAGTACGGAGGGGGGGCCGAGCAATGAGCAGTTCTTC.

V is TRBV18 and J is TRBJ1-1; D perhaps matches TRBD1 (5 bases). The germline V gene has CDR1 KGHSH and CDR2 LQKENI. V shed 3 bases and J shed 7 bases, with 6 bases lying between them. The CDR3 has 11 residues. CDR3 in DNA: TGTGCCAGCTCACCGGGGCTTGAAGCTTTCTTT. It translates to CASSPGLEAFF.

The chain uses TRBV28 and TRBJ1-1; D may be TRBD1 (6 bases). The CDR3 is 14 residues long. The V end was cut by 8 bases, the J end by 1 base, with 14 bases between. Germline lookup yields CDR1 MDHEN and CDR2 SYDVKM. Here the CDR3 reads CASLAGAKNTEAFF. In DNA, the CDR3 is TGTGCCAGCCTGGCAGGGGCCAAGAACACTGAAGCTTTCTTT.

The chain has TRBV9 and TRBJ2-6, with D perhaps TRBD2 (5 bases). This CDR3 has 16 amino acids. Per germline, CDR1 SGDLS and CDR2 YYNGEE. Trimming removed 4 bases from V and 0 bases from J, with 11 bases in between. CDR3: CASSPRTVSGANVLTF. The CDR3 DNA follows: TGTGCCAGCAGCCCCCGGACTGTCTCTGGGGCCAACGTCCTGACTTTC. The full variable domain, in which reference TRBV9 and TRBJ2-6 provide the parts outside the CDR3, is DSGVTQTPKHLITATGQRVTLRCSPRSGDLSVYWYQQSLDQGLQFLIQYYNGEERAKGNILERFSAQQFPDLHSELNLSSLELGDSALYFCASSPRTVSGANVLTFGAGSRLTVL.